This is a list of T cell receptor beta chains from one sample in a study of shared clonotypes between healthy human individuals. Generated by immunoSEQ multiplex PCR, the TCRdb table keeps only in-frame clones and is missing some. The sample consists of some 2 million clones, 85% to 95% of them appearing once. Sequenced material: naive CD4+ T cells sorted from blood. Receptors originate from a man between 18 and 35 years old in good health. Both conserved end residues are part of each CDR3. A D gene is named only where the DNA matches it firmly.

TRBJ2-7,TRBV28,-,CASSLWGGDSSYEQYF
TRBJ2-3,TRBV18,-,CASSPDADTQYF
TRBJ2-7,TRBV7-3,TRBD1,CASSFRQGGEQYF
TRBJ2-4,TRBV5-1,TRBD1,CASSSGQERGSIQYF
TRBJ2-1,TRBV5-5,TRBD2,CASSTGGNEQFF
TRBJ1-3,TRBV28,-,CASSQGFGNTIYF
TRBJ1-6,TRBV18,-,CASSRDKQYNSPLHF
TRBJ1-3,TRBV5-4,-,CASSSTDSGNTIYF
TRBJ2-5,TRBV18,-,CASSPRPGRSQETQYF
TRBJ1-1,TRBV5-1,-,CASSPSGGSHLQGTEAFF
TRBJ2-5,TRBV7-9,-,CASSLAKHQETQYF
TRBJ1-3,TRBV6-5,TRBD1,CASSRGQGVNTIYF
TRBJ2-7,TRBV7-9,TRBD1,CASSAGQGLHEQYF
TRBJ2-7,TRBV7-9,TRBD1,CASTGQGGYEQYF
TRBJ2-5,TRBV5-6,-,CASSWRQQETQYF
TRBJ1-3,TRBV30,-,CAWSPLFSGNTIYF
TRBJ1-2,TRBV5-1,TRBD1,CASSLRTGPDGYTF
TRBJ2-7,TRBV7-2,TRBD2,CASSLVILGSGGQYF
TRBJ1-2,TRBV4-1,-,CASSQGPVDYGYTF
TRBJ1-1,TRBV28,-,CASRLRQADPSTEAFF
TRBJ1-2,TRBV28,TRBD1,CASRIRTGNPGYTF
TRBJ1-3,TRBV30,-,CAWSSGAGNTIYF